The next 14 T cell receptor beta chains were all read from a single sample in a study of CD8 T cells in ankylosing spondylitis. Study conclusions and caveats: For ankylosing spondylitis blood, a TCR beta motif of about 8 highly homologous variants appeared characteristic.

These TCRs are of unknown antigen specificity. One entry per CDR3 protein, called by TCRdb with MiXCR from the 5' RACE reads. The table shows approximately 520,000 distinct CDR3 sequences, with 5.3% occurring only once. The specimen was blood, either unsorted or a sorted T cell fraction (not recorded which). Receptor source: a male donor with ankylosing spondylitis.

This clonotype was detected ten times or more. The V call is TRBV20-1, the J call TRBJ1-4; TRBD1 matches at 9 bases. The CDR3 totals 14 residues. V trimming: 1 base; J trimming: 7 bases; junction bases outside the gene matches: 4. Germline V gives CDR1 DFQATT, CDR2 SNEGSKA (reference sequence). CDR3 sequence: CSARGDRVGEKLFF. The CDR3 DNA follows: TGCAGTGCTAGAGGGGACAGGGTTGGTGAAAAACTGTTTTTT.

In this sample, this clonotype turned up many times. V and J are TRBV20-1 and TRBJ2-1, with 8 bases fitting TRBD2. Looked up from germline, CDR1 is DFQATT and CDR2 is SNEGSKA (reference sequence). V gave up 4 bases and J gave up 4 bases; unmatched junction bases: 6. The CDR3 sequence is 14 residues long. CDR3 residues: CSATGGRMYNEQFF. The CDR3 DNA follows: TGCAGTGCTACGGGGGGGCGGATGTACAATGAGCAGTTCTTC.

At least ten counts were recorded for this clonotype. This rearrangement joins TRBV28 to TRBJ2-3; TRBD2 matches 16 bases. With 3 bases clipped from V and 3 bases from J, the junction kept 9 bases outside the gene matches. The germline gives CDR1 MDHEN, CDR2 SYDVKM. CDR3 length: 19 amino acids. In DNA, the CDR3 is TGTGCCAGCAGTTTGTTACCGGGACTAGCGGGAGGGCCTACAGATACGCAGTATTTT. Translation: CASSLLPGLAGGPTDTQYF.

The table lists this clonotype with many counts. J is TRBJ2-7 and V is TRBV4-2; D could derive from TRBD1 or TRBD2 (5 bases each). V lost 4 bases to trimming and J lost 4 bases, with 14 bases between them. CDR1 and CDR2 (germline): LGHNA, YNFKEQ. The CDR3 contains 14 residues. CDR3 amino acids: CASSREGTGYEQYF. CDR3 coding DNA: TGTGCCAGCAGCCGTGAGGGGACGGGGTACGAGCAGTACTTC.

Concerning this clonotype: At one of its ends the junction is not consistent with the germline gene, which may arise from a read error. This rearrangement joins TRBV7-9 to TRBJ2-7; 9 nucleotides align to TRBD2. The CDR3 has 18 amino acids. CDR1 is SEHNR and CDR2 is FQNEAQ in the germline V gene (reference sequence). DNA of the CDR3: TGTGCCATCAGCCCTGGGACTAGCTGGTTTTTAAGCTCCTACGAGCAGTACTTC. Protein product: CAISPGTSWFLSSYEQYF. Using reference TRBV7-9 and TRBJ2-7 for the parts outside the CDR3, the full variable domain is DTGVSQNPRHKITKRGQNVTFRCDPISEHNRLYWYRQTLGQGPEFLTYFQNEAQLEKSRLLSDRFSAERPKGSFSTLEIQRTEQGDSAMYLCAISPGTSWFLSSYEQYFGPGTRLTVT.

This clonotype was observed many times. The chain employs TRBV5-5 and TRBJ2-5, with D unclear. Trimming pared 0 bases from V and 2 bases from J, leaving 8 bases between. The CDR3 has 14 amino acids. Germline V gene lookup returns CDR1 SGHKS and CDR2 YYEKEE (reference sequence). CDR3 bases: TGTGCCAGCAGCTTGGTACAATTACAAGAGACCCAGTACTTC. Translating it yields CASSLVQLQETQYF. The full variable domain, with the rest looked up from reference TRBV5-5 and TRBJ2-5, is DAGVTQSPTHLIKTRGQQVTLRCSPISGHKSVSWYQQVLGQGPQFIFQYYEKEERGRGNFPDRFSARQFPNYSSELNVNALLLGDSALYLCASSLVQLQETQYFGPGTRLLVL.

In this sample, this clonotype turned up many times. The CDR3 loop reads CAIRAGTGGSSSYNEQFF. CDR3 coding DNA: TGTGCCATCAGGGCCGGGACAGGGGGTTCCAGCTCCTACAATGAGCAGTTCTTC. V usage is TRBV10-3 and J usage is TRBJ2-1; 11 bases map to TRBD1. Germline assignment: CDR1 ENHRY and CDR2 SYGVKD. Trimming cost V 6 bases and J 0 bases; bases outside gene matches: 10. This CDR3 has 18 residues.

There are many counts of this clonotype. In DNA form, the CDR3 reads TGTGCCAGCAGCTTAACCCGAAATCAGCCCCAGCATTTT. It codes for CASSLTRNQPQHF. This sequence joins TRBV7-3 and TRBJ1-5; D not certain. The CDR3 length is 13 residues. Germline lookup yields CDR1 SGHTA and CDR2 FQGTGA. The V end was cut by 0 bases, the J end by 4 bases, with 4 bases between. Full variable domain (missing parts from reference TRBV7-3 and TRBJ1-5): GAGVSQTPSNKVTEKGKYVELRCDPISGHTALYWYRQSLGQGPEFLIYFQGTGAADDSGLPNDRFFAVRPEGSVSTLKIQRTERGDSAVYLCASSLTRNQPQHFGDGTRLSIL.

There are many counts of this clonotype. The rearrangement uses TRBV5-1 and TRBJ1-1, with a weak D call TRBD1 (5 bases). V was trimmed by 7 bases and J by 11 bases, leaving 21 bases between them. The CDR3 is 13 amino acids. CDR1 is SGHRS and CDR2 is YFSETQ in the germline V gene. CDR3: CASGTEGVSLAFF. The CDR3 DNA follows: TGCGCCAGCGGAACTGAAGGGGTATCGTTGGCTTTCTTT.

This clonotype was found many times. This sequence joins TRBV5-1 and TRBJ2-1; TRBD2 aligns across 7 bases. The trim removed 1 base at V and 3 bases at J, leaving 7 bases unmatched. The CDR3 contains 16 residues. The germline CDR1 and CDR2 sequences are SGHRS and YFSETQ. In DNA form, the CDR3 reads TGCGCCAGCAGCTTGCAGCCTAGCGGATTCTACAATGAGCAGTTCTTC. Amino acid sequence: CASSLQPSGFYNEQFF.

The table lists this clonotype with many counts. This sequence joins TRBV7-2 and TRBJ1-5; 9 nucleotides agree with TRBD1. V lost 5 bases to trimming and J lost 2 bases; unmatched junction nucleotides: 1. Germline lookup yields CDR1 SGHTA and CDR2 FQGNSA. The CDR3 sequence is 14 residues long. CDR3: CASSGDRGNQPQHF. CDR3 coding DNA: TGTGCCAGCAGCGGGGACAGGGGCAATCAGCCCCAGCATTTT.

This clonotype was observed at least ten times. The chain carries TRBV5-1 and TRBJ1-1; the D is unclear. CDR1 is SGHRS, CDR2 YFSETQ, per germline. V was cut by 5 bases and J by 4 bases, with 6 bases left in between. This CDR3 spans 11 amino acids. The CDR3 DNA is TGCGCCAGCAGATTTGGCACTGAAGCTTTCTTT. It codes for CASRFGTEAFF.

This clonotype was recorded many times. The V gene is TRBV6-4, the J gene TRBJ1-2, with a weak D call TRBD1 (5 bases). Deletions cut 0 bases from V and 7 bases from J, with 12 bases between. The germline V gene has CDR1 MRHNA and CDR2 SNTAGT. The CDR3 sequence is 14 residues long. Here the CDR3 DNA reads TGTGCCAGCAGTGACTCAGGGACCTCGGCTGGCTACACCTTC. This encodes CASSDSGTSAGYTF.

This clonotype was counted ten times or more. This chain links TRBV7-8 with TRBJ2-5; 10 bases are a match to TRBD1. The CDR3 loop spans 15 amino acids. The V segment lost 5 bases and the J segment 5 bases; nucleotides outside the gene matches: 8. Looked up from germline, CDR1 is SGHVS and CDR2 is FQNEAQ. The CDR3 bases are TGTGCCAGCAGCCCACGACAGGGGGCCTCTGAGACCCAGTACTTC. Translation gives CASSPRQGASETQYF.